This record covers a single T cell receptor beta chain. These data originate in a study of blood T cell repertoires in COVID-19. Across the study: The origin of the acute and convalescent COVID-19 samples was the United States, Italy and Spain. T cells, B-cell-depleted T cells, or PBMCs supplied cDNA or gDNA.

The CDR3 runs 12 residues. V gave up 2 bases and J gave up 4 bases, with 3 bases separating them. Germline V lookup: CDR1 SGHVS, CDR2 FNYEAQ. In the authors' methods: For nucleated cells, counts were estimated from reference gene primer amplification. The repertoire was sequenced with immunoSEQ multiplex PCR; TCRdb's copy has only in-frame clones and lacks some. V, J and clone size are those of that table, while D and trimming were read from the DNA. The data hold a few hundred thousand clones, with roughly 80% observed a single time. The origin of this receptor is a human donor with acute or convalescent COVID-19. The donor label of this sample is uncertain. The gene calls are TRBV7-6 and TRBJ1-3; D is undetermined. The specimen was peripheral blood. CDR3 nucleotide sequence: TGTGCCAGCAGCTTAAGCGGAAACACCATATATTTT. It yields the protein CASSLSGNTIYF.